Only a few counts were recorded for the clone carrying this T cell receptor (beta chain). This record belongs to a study of T cell responses to AZD1222 COVID-19 vaccine. V was cut by 3 bases and J by 9 bases, with 15 bases left in between. The CDR3 has 15 residues. Germline V lookup: CDR1 SGHTA, CDR2 FQGNSA. Repertoires were generated with immunoSEQ multiplex PCR, while TCRdb's copy carries only in-frame clones and drops some. The data contain around 120,000 clones, around 89% of them singletons. This sequence originates from an adult in good health. This sample comprised peripheral blood, obtained on day 0 of MenACWY control vaccination. V usage is TRBV7-2 and J usage is TRBJ1-6, with D uncertain. Written as DNA, the CDR3 is TGTGCCAGCAGCTTCCATCGAGGGCAGCCTTCACCCCTCCACTTT. Its translation is CASSFHRGQPSPLHF.